The 18 T cell receptor beta chains given below trace back to one sample, sequenced in a study of response to subunit inactivated influenza vaccine. From the RT-PCR reads, TCRdb called clonotypes with MiXCR, one entry per CDR3 protein. The sample yields 650,000 to 850,000 distinct CDR3 sequences, 14% seen once. Sequenced here: PBMCs from blood, sampled around 14 days before vaccination. These receptors were collected from a man between 45 and 60 years old who received an inactivated influenza vaccine.

This clonotype has only a few counts. V usage is TRBV24-1 and J usage is TRBJ2-2; D gene ambiguous. Germline V gene data show CDR1 as KGHDR and CDR2 as SFDVKD. The CDR3 loop spans 13 amino acids. Trimming took 4 bases from V and 0 from J, leaving 2 bases between them. The CDR3 region has the DNA TGTGCCACCAGTGAACCGAACACCGGGGAGCTGTTTTTT. Protein product: CATSEPNTGELFF.

This clonotype has at least ten counts. The chain recombines TRBV7-2 with TRBJ2-2; tentative D call: TRBD2 (6 bases). CDR1 and CDR2 (germline): SGHTA, FQGNSA. The CDR3 extends over 16 amino acids. V was pared by 2 bases and J by 2 bases, with 12 bases between. CDR3 amino acids: CASSLRRVSNTGELFF. The CDR3 bases are TGTGCCAGCAGCTTAAGGAGGGTTTCAAACACCGGGGAGCTGTTTTTT.

This chain links TRBV19 with TRBJ2-1; TRBD1 agrees at 10 bases. CDR1 is LNHDA and CDR2 is SQIVND in the germline V gene (reference sequence). The CDR3 loop spans 14 amino acids. V was clipped by 9 bases and J by 6 bases; unmatched bases: 8. In nucleotides, the CDR3 is TGTGCCAGCTCCGGGACAGGGGTCAGCAATGAGCAGTTCTTC. Its protein product is CASSGTGVSNEQFF.

This rearrangement joins TRBV9 to TRBJ1-2; the D is unclear. There are 16 residues in the CDR3. V was shortened by 4 bases and J by 4 bases, with 20 bases between the two germline ends. Germline CDR1 SGDLS, CDR2 YYNGEE. Written as DNA, the CDR3 is TGTGCCAGCAGCCCCATCGGGGAATACATCTTCTATGGCTACACCTTC. This translates into CASSPIGEYIFYGYTF.

In its sample, this clonotype was seen a few times. This chain connects TRBV28 to TRBJ2-4; perhaps TRBD2 as D (6 bases). CDR3 size: 17 residues. Trimming removed 6 bases at V and 7 bases at J, with 25 bases between. From germline, CDR1 is MDHEN and CDR2 SYDVKM. CDR3 protein: CASRTGSRRAPTNIQYF. For the CDR3, the DNA is TGTGCCAGCAGGACCGGGTCCAGGAGGGCCCCGACCAACATTCAGTACTTC.

The chain employs TRBV14 and TRBJ2-3; D is perhaps TRBD1 (5 bases). The CDR3 runs 13 residues. CDR1 is SGHDN and CDR2 is FVKESK in the germline V gene. Trimming took 0 bases from V and 13 from J, leaving 14 bases between them. The CDR3, as DNA: TGTGCCAGCAGCCAAGACAGGGCTGGATTTAAGTATTTT. Its translation is CASSQDRAGFKYF.

The chain recombines TRBV20-1 with TRBJ2-5; tentative D call: TRBD2 (5 bases). The germline V gene has CDR1 DFQATT and CDR2 SNEGSKA (reference sequence). The V gene lost 6 bases and the J gene lost 0 bases, with 11 bases spanning the gap. The CDR3 extends over 13 amino acids. The CDR3 loop is CSAIRTHQETQYF. CDR3 DNA sequence: TGCAGTGCGATCAGGACTCACCAAGAGACCCAGTACTTC.

The V call is TRBV25-1, the J call TRBJ2-4, with D perhaps TRBD1 (6 bases). Germline-derived CDR1 and CDR2 are MGHDK and SYGVNS. V lost 4 bases and J lost 0, with 10 bases in between. The CDR3 contains 15 residues. In nucleotides, the CDR3 is TGTGCCAGCAGTGCGACAGGTTTAGCCAAAAACATTCAGTACTTC. This codes for CASSATGLAKNIQYF.

This clonotype was detected only a few times. The junction differs from germline at one of its ends, possibly a read error. The rearrangement links TRBV2 to TRBJ1-2, with TRBD1 matching 7 bases. This CDR3 has 12 residues. Germline assignment: CDR1 SNHLY and CDR2 FYNNEI. CDR3 sequence: CASRFETGTVYF. The CDR3 DNA is TGTGCCAGCAGATTTGAAACCGGGACAGTTTACTTC.

The rearrangement joins TRBV20-1 to TRBJ1-4, with unresolved D. Trimming left V 6 bases short and J 5 bases short, with 10 bases between. In germline, CDR1 is DFQATT, CDR2 SNEGSKA (reference sequence). There are 12 residues in the CDR3. The CDR3 DNA sequence: TGCAGTGCCTCTCCGAAAAATGAAAAACTGTTTTTT. This gives the protein CSASPKNEKLFF.

The V and J genes are TRBV6-5 and TRBJ2-3; 8 bases align to TRBD1. After removal of 1 base from V and 9 bases from J, the junction contained 9 bases not matched to a gene. This CDR3 contains 15 residues. The germline CDR1 and CDR2 sequences are MNHEY and SVGAGI. The CDR3 loop reads CASSYLRDGTGTQYF. The CDR3 nucleotides read TGTGCCAGCAGTTACTTACGGGACGGGACAGGAACGCAGTATTTT.

V and J are TRBV5-1 and TRBJ2-1; tentative D call: TRBD1 (5 bases). The CDR3 loop spans 14 amino acids. Germline lookup yields CDR1 SGHRS and CDR2 YFSETQ. V was shortened by 0 bases and J by 2 bases, with 6 bases between the two germline ends. Here the CDR3 reads CASSLEGTYNEQFF. As DNA, the CDR3 is TGCGCCAGCAGCTTGGAGGGGACCTACAATGAGCAGTTCTTC.

This clonotype has just a few counts. The rearrangement joins TRBV29-1 to TRBJ2-3, with D uncertain. V lost 2 bases, J lost 0 bases, and 18 bases lay in between. CDR3 size: 17 residues. Germline V gives CDR1 SQVTM, CDR2 ANQGSEA. The chain's CDR3 is CSVEKGFPLTSTDTQYF. In DNA, the CDR3 is TGCAGCGTTGAAAAGGGTTTCCCCCTCACTAGCACAGATACGCAGTATTTT.

The genes are TRBV18 and TRBJ1-1, with a possible D match to TRBD1 (5 bases). Germline values: CDR1 KGHSH, CDR2 LQKENI. Trimming took off 0 bases at V and 8 bases at J, with 13 bases between the two ends. The CDR3 loop spans 14 amino acids. In nucleotides, the CDR3 is TGTGCCAGCTCACCACCGGGACGGCGGCTAGAAGCTTTCTTT. Residues: CASSPPGRRLEAFF. The full variable domain, rest sourced from reference TRBV18 and TRBJ1-1, is NAGVMQNPRHLVRRRGQEARLRCSPMKGHSHVYWYRQLPEEGLKFMVYLQKENIIDESGMPKERFSAEFPKEGPSILRIQQVVRGDSAAYFCASSPPGRRLEAFFGQGTRLTVV.

The genes are TRBV27 and TRBJ1-1, with 8 bases that match TRBD1. Per the germline V gene, CDR1 is MNHEY and CDR2 is SMNVEV (reference sequence). The CDR3 has 16 residues. The trim removed 3 bases at V and 1 base at J, leaving 7 bases unmatched. CDR3 bases: TGTGCCAGCAGTTTCCACGGGACAGGCTCGAACACTGAAGCTTTCTTT. Amino acids: CASSFHGTGSNTEAFF.

This clonotype showed up just once. The chain links TRBV2 to TRBJ1-5; 8 nucleotides align to TRBD1. Germline V gene lookup returns CDR1 SNHLY and CDR2 FYNNEI. The V gene end was trimmed by 6 bases and the J gene end by 9 bases; junction bases not matched to a gene: 10. This CDR3 has 14 residues. The CDR3 sequence: CASSPDREGGPQHF. In nucleotides, the CDR3 is TGTGCCAGCAGCCCGGACAGGGAAGGAGGGCCCCAGCATTTT.

This clonotype has a handful of counts. This chain connects TRBV5-1 to TRBJ2-3, with a possible D match to TRBD1 (6 bases). The CDR3 runs 16 residues. V lost 4 bases and J lost 4, with 19 bases in between. The V gene's germline CDR1 is SGHRS and CDR2 YFSETQ. CDR3 sequence reads: CASSPGTSPEPDTQYF. DNA of the CDR3: TGCGCCAGCAGCCCAGGGACATCACCGGAGCCAGATACGCAGTATTTT.

V usage is TRBV10-3 and J usage is TRBJ1-5; the D gene is possibly TRBD1 (5 bases). V was cut by 0 bases and J by 6 bases, with 9 bases left in between. Germline lookup yields CDR1 ENHRY and CDR2 SYGVKD. This CDR3 region has 14 residues. CDR3 in amino acids: CAISESGQAQPQHF. For the CDR3, the DNA is TGTGCCATCAGTGAGTCGGGGCAGGCTCAGCCCCAGCATTTT.